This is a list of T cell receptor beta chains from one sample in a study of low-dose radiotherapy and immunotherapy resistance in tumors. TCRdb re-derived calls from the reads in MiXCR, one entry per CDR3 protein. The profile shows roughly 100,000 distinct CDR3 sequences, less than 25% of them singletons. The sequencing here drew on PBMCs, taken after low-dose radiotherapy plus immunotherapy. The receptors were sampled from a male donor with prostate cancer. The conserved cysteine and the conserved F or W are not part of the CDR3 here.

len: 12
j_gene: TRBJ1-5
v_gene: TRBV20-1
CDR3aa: SAKAGTGDQPQH

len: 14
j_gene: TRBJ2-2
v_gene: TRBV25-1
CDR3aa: ASSERDRGRTGELF

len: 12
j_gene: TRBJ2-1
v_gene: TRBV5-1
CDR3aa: ASSFLQGRVEQF

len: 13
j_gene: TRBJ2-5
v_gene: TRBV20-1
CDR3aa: SAREGGQYQETQY

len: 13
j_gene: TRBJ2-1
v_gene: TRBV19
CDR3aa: ASSIRGGPYNEQF

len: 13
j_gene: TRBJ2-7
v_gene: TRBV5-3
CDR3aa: ASSLVGQGSYEQY

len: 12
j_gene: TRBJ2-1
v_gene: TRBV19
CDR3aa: ATSGLSSYNEQF

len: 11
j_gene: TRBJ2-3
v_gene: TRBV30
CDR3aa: AWSVEGPDTQY

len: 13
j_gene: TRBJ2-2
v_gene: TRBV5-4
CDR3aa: ASSRGPRQVGELF

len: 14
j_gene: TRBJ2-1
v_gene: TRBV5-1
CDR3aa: ASSLEASGGADEQF

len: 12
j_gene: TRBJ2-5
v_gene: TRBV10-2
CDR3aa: ASSEVGPGETQY

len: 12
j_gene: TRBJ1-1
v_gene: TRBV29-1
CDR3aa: SVVPGGQNTEAF

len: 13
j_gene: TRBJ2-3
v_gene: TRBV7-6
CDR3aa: ASRALAGGVDTQY

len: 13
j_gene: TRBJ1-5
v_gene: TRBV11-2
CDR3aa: ASSSRGDSNQPQH

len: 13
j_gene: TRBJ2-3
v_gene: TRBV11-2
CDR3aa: ASSGFGTAGDTQY

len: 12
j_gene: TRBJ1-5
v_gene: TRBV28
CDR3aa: ASSSGDSNQPQH

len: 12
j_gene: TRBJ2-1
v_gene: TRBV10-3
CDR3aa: AISDSGGVNEQF

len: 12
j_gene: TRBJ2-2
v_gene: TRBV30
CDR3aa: AWTLGQNTGELF

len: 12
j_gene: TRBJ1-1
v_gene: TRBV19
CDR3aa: ASRRGTDYTEAF

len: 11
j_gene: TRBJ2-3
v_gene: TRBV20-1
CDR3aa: SASSGGTDTQY

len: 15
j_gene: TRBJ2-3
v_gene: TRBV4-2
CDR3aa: ASSQDLKRTSTDTQY

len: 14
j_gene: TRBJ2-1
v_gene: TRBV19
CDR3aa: ASSHNRDSAYNEQF

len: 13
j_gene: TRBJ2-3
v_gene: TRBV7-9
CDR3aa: ARGTGTEATDTQY

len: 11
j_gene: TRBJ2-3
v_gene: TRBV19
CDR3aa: ASSPDSTDTQY

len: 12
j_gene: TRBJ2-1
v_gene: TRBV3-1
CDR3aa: ASSQGRFGTEQF

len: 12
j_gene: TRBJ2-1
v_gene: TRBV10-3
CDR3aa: AISDVTGDNEQF

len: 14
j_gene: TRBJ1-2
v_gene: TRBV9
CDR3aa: ASSALPQPPKYGYT

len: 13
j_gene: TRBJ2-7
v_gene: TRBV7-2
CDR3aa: ASTPGGGGSYEQY

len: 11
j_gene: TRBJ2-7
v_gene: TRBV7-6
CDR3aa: ASSPSAGSEQY

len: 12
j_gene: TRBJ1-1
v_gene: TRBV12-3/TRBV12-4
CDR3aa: ASSRKTGGTEAF

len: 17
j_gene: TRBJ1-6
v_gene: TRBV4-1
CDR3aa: ASSQEGTGHTVGNSPLH

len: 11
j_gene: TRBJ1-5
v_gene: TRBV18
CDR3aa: ASSPGLDQPQH

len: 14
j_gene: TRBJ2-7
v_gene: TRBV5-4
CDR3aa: ASSLAGRDRSYEQY

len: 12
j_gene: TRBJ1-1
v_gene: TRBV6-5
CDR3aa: ASSYSRDNTEAF

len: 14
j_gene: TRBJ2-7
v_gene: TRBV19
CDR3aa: AGSIHRGGASGEQY

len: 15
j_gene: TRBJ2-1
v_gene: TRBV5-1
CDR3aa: ASSLAGSTHVYNEQF

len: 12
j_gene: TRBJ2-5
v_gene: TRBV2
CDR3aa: AGGSGAGEETQY

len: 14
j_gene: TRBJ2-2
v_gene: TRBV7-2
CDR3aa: ASKIAWGGNTGELF

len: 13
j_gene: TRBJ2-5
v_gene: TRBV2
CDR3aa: ASRKEYLLQETQY

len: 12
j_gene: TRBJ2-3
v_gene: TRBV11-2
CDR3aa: ASSPTALVDTQY

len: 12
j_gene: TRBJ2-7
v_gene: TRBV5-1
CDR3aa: ASSLVAPSYEQY

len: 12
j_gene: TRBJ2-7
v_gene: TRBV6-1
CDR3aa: ASSREYSSYEQY

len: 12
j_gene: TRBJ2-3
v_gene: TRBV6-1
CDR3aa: ASSEVRGRDTQY

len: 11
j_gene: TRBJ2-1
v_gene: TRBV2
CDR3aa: ASISGVGDEQF

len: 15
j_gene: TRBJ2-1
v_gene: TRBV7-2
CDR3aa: ASSWSLLAFSYNEQF

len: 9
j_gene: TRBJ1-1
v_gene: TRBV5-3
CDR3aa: ASSLGEGTF

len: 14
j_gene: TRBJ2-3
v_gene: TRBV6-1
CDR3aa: ARSPPGTSGVKTQY

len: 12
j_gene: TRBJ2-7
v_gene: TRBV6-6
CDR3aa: ASSYSLADGEQY

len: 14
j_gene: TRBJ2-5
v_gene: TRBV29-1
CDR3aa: SVGAGLGQPKETQY

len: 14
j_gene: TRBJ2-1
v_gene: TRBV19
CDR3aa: ASSLSPDANPNEQF

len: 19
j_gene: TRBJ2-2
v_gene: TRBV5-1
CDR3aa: ASSLTPGQGPPGGRTGELF

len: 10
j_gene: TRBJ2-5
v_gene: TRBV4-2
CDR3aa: ASSRGSETQY

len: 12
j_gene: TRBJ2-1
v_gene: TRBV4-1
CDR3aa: ASSQPGGVDEQF

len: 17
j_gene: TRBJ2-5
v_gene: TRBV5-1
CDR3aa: ASSSLAGAYDSYKSTQY

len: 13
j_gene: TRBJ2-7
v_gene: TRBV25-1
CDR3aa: ASSEYARGGYEQY

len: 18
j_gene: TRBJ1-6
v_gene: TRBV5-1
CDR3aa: ASTGRDRAIRSSYNSPLH

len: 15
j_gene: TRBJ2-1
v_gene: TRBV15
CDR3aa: ATSRSLGTPTYNEQF